This T cell receptor (gamma chain) was observed in a study of gamma-delta T cells after stem cell transplantation. Turning to this clone: The junction and the germline gene differ at one end; a read error may be behind it.

TCRdb repeated clone calling on the RT-PCR reads with CATT. The sample holds over 350 gamma-chain clones; 2% to 3% are singletons and the top ten take 56%. The length of the CDR3 is 16 residues. The V gene's germline CDR1 is GITISATS and CDR2 ISYDGTV (reference sequence). Sequenced input: gamma-delta T cells. The clonotype comes from a human donor. It is not recorded whose cells these are; they may come from a transplant donor. The chain uses TRGV9 and TRGJP. Here the CDR3 reads CALWEVRELDKKIRVF. In nucleotides, the CDR3 is TGTGCCTTGTGGGAGGTGCGAGAGTTGGACAAAAAAATCAGGGTATTT.